These T cell receptor beta chains were read from a single sample in a study of blood T cells in healthy people across ages. TCRdb reprocessed the 5' RACE reads via MiXCR and lists one record per CDR3 protein. The sample lists fewer than 800,000 distinct CDR3 sequences, roughly 20% occurring once. Sequencing was carried out using blood. The source of these receptors is a man aged 65 to 79 in good health. The CDR3 runs from the conserved cysteine through the conserved F or W. Fields, in order: D gene, V gene, CDR3 length, clone size, J gene, CDR3 DNA, CDR3 protein. D genes are given only for firm matches. A row's size may be missing; if present it is once, few, many or a size class.

D gene: NA
V gene: TRBV6-6
CDR3 length: 11
clone size: NA
J gene: TRBJ2-7
CDR3 DNA: TGTGCCAGCAGAAACCAAGGGCAGGAGTACTTC
CDR3 protein: CASRNQGQEYF

D gene: TRBD1
V gene: TRBV7-3
CDR3 length: 15
clone size: NA
J gene: TRBJ1-2
CDR3 DNA: TGTGCCAGCAGCTTAACGGACAGGATCCTAGAGGGCTACACCTTC
CDR3 protein: CASSLTDRILEGYTF

D gene: NA
V gene: TRBV28
CDR3 length: 13
clone size: NA
J gene: TRBJ1-4
CDR3 DNA: TGTGCCGGCAGTTTTCCCGGGCTCCTTCAAATGTTTTTT
CDR3 protein: CAGSFPGLLQMFF

D gene: NA
V gene: TRBV12-3/TRBV12-4
CDR3 length: 13
clone size: NA
J gene: TRBJ1-1
CDR3 DNA: TGTGCCAGCAGAGGGCAGGGACATACTGAAGCTTTCTTT
CDR3 protein: CASRGQGHTEAFF

D gene: TRBD1
V gene: TRBV5-1
CDR3 length: 15
clone size: NA
J gene: TRBJ1-1
CDR3 DNA: TGCGCCAGCAGCTTGGCAGCTACAGGGGACACTGAAGCTTTCTTT
CDR3 protein: CASSLAATGDTEAFF

D gene: TRBD1
V gene: TRBV5-6
CDR3 length: 15
clone size: few
J gene: TRBJ2-7
CDR3 DNA: TGTGCCAGCAGCTTGATTGGTCACAGGGGCTACGAGCAGTACTTC
CDR3 protein: CASSLIGHRGYEQYF

D gene: TRBD2
V gene: TRBV2
CDR3 length: 14
clone size: few
J gene: TRBJ2-3
CDR3 DNA: TGTGCCAGCAGGTGGGGAGGGAGCACAGATACGCAGTATTTT
CDR3 protein: CASRWGGSTDTQYF

D gene: NA
V gene: TRBV5-1
CDR3 length: 16
clone size: few
J gene: TRBJ2-1
CDR3 DNA: TGCGCCAGCAGCTTGGATCGCGGGATAGCCTACAATGAGCAGTTCTTC
CDR3 protein: CASSLDRGIAYNEQFF

D gene: NA
V gene: TRBV18
CDR3 length: 15
clone size: NA
J gene: TRBJ2-1
CDR3 DNA: TGTGCCAGCTCACCGGTACGCGGGGTCTACAATGAGCAGTTCTTC
CDR3 protein: CASSPVRGVYNEQFF

D gene: NA
V gene: TRBV29-1
CDR3 length: 12
clone size: NA
J gene: TRBJ2-1
CDR3 DNA: TGCAGCGTTGCTAGCTCCTACAATGAGCAGTTCTTC
CDR3 protein: CSVASSYNEQFF

D gene: TRBD2
V gene: TRBV29-1
CDR3 length: 15
clone size: NA
J gene: TRBJ2-7
CDR3 DNA: TGCAGCGTTGAGGGGGGACTAGCGGGATCCTACGAGCAGTACTTC
CDR3 protein: CSVEGGLAGSYEQYF

D gene: NA
V gene: TRBV5-1
CDR3 length: 14
clone size: few
J gene: TRBJ2-7
CDR3 DNA: TGCGCCAGCAGCTTGGTCCAGGCTTCCTACGAGCAGTACTTC
CDR3 protein: CASSLVQASYEQYF

D gene: NA
V gene: TRBV5-1
CDR3 length: 13
clone size: few
J gene: TRBJ2-3
CDR3 DNA: TGCGCCAGCACCACCCTGGGCACAGATACGCAGTATTTT
CDR3 protein: CASTTLGTDTQYF

D gene: NA
V gene: TRBV20-1
CDR3 length: 15
clone size: many
J gene: TRBJ2-7
CDR3 DNA: TGCAGTGCAGAGACCCCGGGGACATCCGCCTACGAGCAGTACTTC
CDR3 protein: CSAETPGTSAYEQYF

D gene: TRBD2
V gene: TRBV4-2
CDR3 length: 17
clone size: few
J gene: TRBJ2-5
CDR3 DNA: TGTGCCAGCAGCCAAGACGGGCTAGCGGGAGAGAGGGAGACCCAGTACTTC
CDR3 protein: CASSQDGLAGERETQYF

D gene: TRBD2
V gene: TRBV20-1
CDR3 length: 16
clone size: NA
J gene: TRBJ2-3
CDR3 DNA: TGCAGTGCCAACCTATGGACTAGCGGCACCCAAGATACGCAGTATTTT
CDR3 protein: CSANLWTSGTQDTQYF

D gene: NA
V gene: TRBV6-6
CDR3 length: 14
clone size: NA
J gene: TRBJ2-1
CDR3 DNA: TGTGCCAGCAGATTCGGTAGCTCCTACAATGAGCAGTTCTTC
CDR3 protein: CASRFGSSYNEQFF

D gene: NA
V gene: TRBV7-2
CDR3 length: 17
clone size: NA
J gene: TRBJ2-6
CDR3 DNA: TGTGCCAGCAGCCCGGGGACGGGCAACTCTGGGGCCAACGTCCTGACTTTC
CDR3 protein: CASSPGTGNSGANVLTF

D gene: TRBD1
V gene: TRBV15
CDR3 length: 15
clone size: NA
J gene: TRBJ2-5
CDR3 DNA: TGTGCCACCAGCAGAGGGACAGGGGTCCAAGAGACCCAGTACTTC
CDR3 protein: CATSRGTGVQETQYF

D gene: NA
V gene: TRBV29-1
CDR3 length: 13
clone size: few
J gene: TRBJ1-2
CDR3 DNA: TGCAGCGCGCTTCCAACAGATAACTATGGCTACACCTTC
CDR3 protein: CSALPTDNYGYTF

D gene: TRBD1
V gene: TRBV4-1
CDR3 length: 15
clone size: NA
J gene: TRBJ1-1
CDR3 DNA: TGCGCCAGCAGCCATTCGACAGGGATCGTCACTGAAGCTTTCTTT
CDR3 protein: CASSHSTGIVTEAFF

D gene: NA
V gene: TRBV5-1
CDR3 length: 19
clone size: NA
J gene: TRBJ2-4
CDR3 DNA: TGCGCCAGCAGCTTGGCCTCAGCCCAGAGTGATCTAGCCAAAAACATTCAGTACTTC
CDR3 protein: CASSLASAQSDLAKNIQYF

D gene: TRBD1
V gene: TRBV20-1
CDR3 length: 17
clone size: few
J gene: TRBJ2-5
CDR3 DNA: TGCAGTGCGACTCCGGGACAGGGTGGACTGGAGCAAGAGACCCAGTACTTC
CDR3 protein: CSATPGQGGLEQETQYF

D gene: TRBD1
V gene: TRBV11-3
CDR3 length: 16
clone size: NA
J gene: TRBJ1-3
CDR3 DNA: TGTGCCAGCAGCTTACCCCCGGGACAGCCTTGGGACACCATATATTTT
CDR3 protein: CASSLPPGQPWDTIYF

D gene: NA
V gene: TRBV28
CDR3 length: 13
clone size: few
J gene: TRBJ1-6
CDR3 DNA: TGTGCCAGCGTCTCGGGCAACAATTCACCCCTCCACTTT
CDR3 protein: CASVSGNNSPLHF

D gene: NA
V gene: TRBV27
CDR3 length: 15
clone size: NA
J gene: TRBJ2-7
CDR3 DNA: TGTGCCAGCAGTTTAGGAACGCCGTCTTACTACGAGCAGTACTTC
CDR3 protein: CASSLGTPSYYEQYF

D gene: TRBD2
V gene: TRBV7-9
CDR3 length: 16
clone size: NA
J gene: TRBJ2-5
CDR3 DNA: TGTGCCAGCAGCTTAGATTCTAGCGGGAGTCAGGGGTCCCAGTACTTC
CDR3 protein: CASSLDSSGSQGSQYF

D gene: TRBD1
V gene: TRBV25-1
CDR3 length: 15
clone size: few
J gene: TRBJ1-1
CDR3 DNA: TGTGCCAGCAGTGGGCCGGGACAGCTGAACACTGAAGCTTTCTTT
CDR3 protein: CASSGPGQLNTEAFF

D gene: NA
V gene: TRBV7-2
CDR3 length: 13
clone size: NA
J gene: TRBJ1-2
CDR3 DNA: TGTGCCAGCAGCTCCCCGGGCTACTATGGCTACACCTTC
CDR3 protein: CASSSPGYYGYTF

D gene: NA
V gene: TRBV2
CDR3 length: 12
clone size: few
J gene: TRBJ1-2
CDR3 DNA: TGTGCCAGCCATACAGGAGTCAATGGCTACACCTTC
CDR3 protein: CASHTGVNGYTF

D gene: TRBD2
V gene: TRBV4-1
CDR3 length: 16
clone size: NA
J gene: TRBJ2-3
CDR3 DNA: TGCGCCAGCAGCCAAGCACTAGCGGGGAGCACAGATACGCAGTATTTT
CDR3 protein: CASSQALAGSTDTQYF